This TCR beta chain was recorded in a study of regulatory T cells in long-lasting Graves disease. Overall study findings and caveats: Small numbers of samples may have cut accuracy.

iRepertoire HTBI primers and Arm-PCR of CDR3 regions built TCR beta libraries. TCRdb reprocessed the multiplex PCR reads via MiXCR and lists one record per CDR3 protein. Of around 400,000 distinct CDR3 sequences listed, over 9.5% were seen once; the top ten hold 15% to 20%. Regarding time point: newly diagnosed GD, antithyroid drugs for less than 3 months. The TCR library was prepared using RNA isolated from PBMCs. This clonotype was observed at least ten times. The antigen is not known. The sample was also reused in another study, on T cells in Graves' hyperthyroidism and ophthalmopathy.

This sequence was found in a woman younger than 30 with Graves disease. This specimen was peripheral blood mononuclear cells (PBMCs), taken at new diagnosis, from a patient treated with antithyroid drugs.

The CDR3 DNA reads TGTGCCAGCAGTGAGGCCAGGAAAATGATTCCCCAGCATTTT. Translating gives CASSEARKMIPQHF. The rearrangement uses TRBV6-1 and TRBJ1-5; D gene unclear. The CDR3 contains 14 residues. Germline loops: CDR1 MNHNS, CDR2 SASEGT. V was cut by 3 bases and J by 10 bases, with 16 bases left in between.